This T cell receptor beta chain was sequenced during a study of cytomegalovirus exposure and HLA in healthy donors. The CDR3 sequence is 13 residues long. V lost 7 bases, J lost 7 bases, and 16 bases lay in between. Per germline, CDR1 MNHEY and CDR2 SVGAGI. Both 60 Vbeta primers and 13 Jbeta primers went into the PCR. The data were produced by immunoSEQ multiplex PCR, yet TCRdb's version contains in-frame clones alone and is incomplete. The sample lists 35,000 to 50,000 clones; approximately 81% were seen once. Sequenced input: PBMCs. This chain uses TRBV6-5 with TRBJ1-1; D remains unclear. The clonotype originates from a man aged 45-65 years in good health and CMV-seronegative. The CDR3 is CASTRGIHYEAFF. CDR3 nucleotide sequence: TGTGCCAGCACCCGCGGCATACACTATGAAGCTTTCTTT.